The rows below give T cell receptor beta chains drawn from one sample of a study of cytomegalovirus exposure and HLA in healthy donors. Sequenced by immunoSEQ multiplex PCR; TCRdb stores in-frame clones only, minus some. The sample data list 70,000 or so clones. Sequencing was performed on PBMCs. These TCRs come from a man aged 40-55 years in good health and CMV-seronegative. Both conserved end residues are trimmed from each CDR3.

J: TRBJ1-1; V: TRBV4-2; CDR3: ASSQHGGLGTEAF
J: TRBJ2-7; V: TRBV5-1; CDR3: ASSLQPVGEVNEQY
J: TRBJ2-3; V: TRBV6-4; CDR3: ASSRTSGYPSTDTQY
J: TRBJ2-7; V: TRBV4-2; CDR3: ASSQDLTGDHEQY
J: TRBJ2-3; V: TRBV13; CDR3: ASSSLQRVADTQY
J: TRBJ2-1; V: TRBV5-4; CDR3: ASSLGRSYNEQF
J: TRBJ1-4; V: TRBV4-1; CDR3: ASSQDGGGNEKLF
J: TRBJ2-5; V: TRBV6-1; CDR3: ASKTGLRSETQY
J: TRBJ2-1; V: TRBV10-3; CDR3: AIMGGRMGSYNEQF
J: TRBJ2-1; V: TRBV11-2; CDR3: ASSLGRGTTYNEQF
J: TRBJ2-5; V: TRBV2; CDR3: ASTKEYQETQY
J: TRBJ2-2; V: TRBV18; CDR3: ASSPAAGVYTGELF
J: TRBJ1-2; V: TRBV6-5; CDR3: ASSGDRVKRSYT
J: TRBJ2-7; V: TRBV5-1; CDR3: ASSFGQGIYEQY
J: TRBJ1-5; V: TRBV19; CDR3: ASTPEGQVNQPQH
J: TRBJ2-3; V: TRBV6-5; CDR3: ASSYVRGEDTQY
J: TRBJ2-3; V: TRBV10-2; CDR3: ASAGQPTDTQY
J: TRBJ1-1; V: TRBV30; CDR3: AWADRVANTEAF
J: TRBJ2-3; V: TRBV5-4; CDR3: ASSSGLAASTDTQY
J: TRBJ2-2; V: TRBV19; CDR3: ASSIEGGHITGELF
J: TRBJ1-2; V: TRBV15; CDR3: ATSRAGQGARGYT
J: TRBJ1-1; V: TRBV21-1; CDR3: ASSKEGGEKWWAF
J: TRBJ2-4; V: TRBV7-9; CDR3: ASSLGAVRGDIQY
J: TRBJ2-7; V: TRBV4-1; CDR3: ASSQDRGTGNYEQY
J: TRBJ2-5; V: TRBV11-2; CDR3: ASSLGAGGNQETQY
J: TRBJ2-5; V: TRBV7-9; CDR3: ASSRGSGQETQY
J: TRBJ2-5; V: TRBV5-1; CDR3: ASSLAGGLETQY
J: TRBJ2-5; V: TRBV7-9; CDR3: ASSTGTSGRRETQY
J: TRBJ2-1; V: TRBV10-3; CDR3: AISPMAISYNEQF
J: TRBJ2-2; V: TRBV5-1; CDR3: ASSARTANTGELF